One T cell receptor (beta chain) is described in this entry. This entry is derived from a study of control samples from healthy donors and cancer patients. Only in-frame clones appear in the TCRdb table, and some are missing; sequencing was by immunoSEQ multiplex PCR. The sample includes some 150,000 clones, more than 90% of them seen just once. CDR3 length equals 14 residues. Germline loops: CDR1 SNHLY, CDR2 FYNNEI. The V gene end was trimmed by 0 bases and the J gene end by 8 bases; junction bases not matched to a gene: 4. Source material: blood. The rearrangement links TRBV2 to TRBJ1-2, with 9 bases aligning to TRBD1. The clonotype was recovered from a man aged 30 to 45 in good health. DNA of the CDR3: TGTGCCAGCAGTGAAGCCGACAGGGGGGTCGGCTACACCTTC. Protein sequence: CASSEADRGVGYTF.